A selection of T cell receptor beta chains follows, all from one sample in a study of beta chain features in type 1 diabetes. Here immunoSEQ multiplex PCR was the method, and the copy in TCRdb shows in-frame clones only, minus some. The profile shows hundreds of thousands of clones, roughly 10% of them singletons. Sample: naive CD4+ T cells from blood. The receptors originated from a man aged 25 to 40 with type 1 diabetes. CDR3s include the opening cysteine and the closing phenylalanine or tryptophan. D genes are given only for firm matches. Some rows have no size entry. The others give once, few or many, or a class for an expanded clone.

D gene,clone size,J gene,V gene,CDR3 protein,CDR3 DNA
TRBD1,few,TRBJ2-4,TRBV5-4,CASSLGTGAKNIQYF,TGTGCCAGCAGCTTAGGGACAGGGGCCAAAAACATTCAGTACTTC
-,few,TRBJ1-1,TRBV20-1,CSARAGLTLGF,TGCAGTGCTAGAGCAGGGTTAACGCTGGGGTTT
TRBD1,few,TRBJ2-7,TRBV6-1,CATIPGTASYEQYF,TGTGCCACCATTCCCGGGACAGCCTCCTACGAGCAGTACTTC
-,few,TRBJ1-5,TRBV4-3,CASSQDRGLQPQHF,TGCGCCAGCAGCCAAGATCGAGGGTTGCAGCCCCAGCATTTT
-,few,TRBJ2-5,TRBV7-9,CASLSEENSETQYF,TGTGCCAGCCTGAGTGAGGAAAATTCGGAGACCCAGTACTTC
-,-,TRBJ1-5,TRBV6-5,CASSSRDSNQPQHF,TGTGCCAGCAGTTCTCGGGATAGCAATCAGCCCCAGCATTTT
-,few,TRBJ1-2,TRBV6-5,CASSYGTGRGYTF,TGTGCCAGCAGTTACGGAACAGGACGGGGCTACACCTTC
-,few,TRBJ2-7,TRBV28,CASSLTGTPYEQYF,TGTGCCAGCAGTTTAACGGGGACACCCTACGAGCAGTACTTC
-,few,TRBJ2-7,TRBV2,CASSVSGREQYF,TGTGCCAGCAGTGTTTCGGGGAGAGAGCAGTACTTC
-,-,TRBJ1-2,TRBV14,CASSQGRVDGYTF,TGTGCCAGCAGCCAAGGCAGGGTGGATGGCTACACCTTC
TRBD1,few,TRBJ2-1,TRBV4-1,CASSRTGTGEQFF,TGCGCCAGCAGCCGGACAGGGACCGGTGAGCAGTTCTTC
-,once,TRBJ1-5,TRBV18,CASSPEAGDQPQHF,TGTGCCAGCTCACCAGAGGCAGGGGATCAGCCCCAGCATTTT
-,-,TRBJ1-1,TRBV7-9,CASSGEGAFF,TGTGCCAGCAGCGGAGAGGGAGCTTTCTTT
TRBD1,-,TRBJ2-3,TRBV2,CASSDVGQGVDTQYF,TGTGCCAGCAGTGATGTGGGGCAGGGGGTAGATACGCAGTATTTT
TRBD1,-,TRBJ2-5,TRBV28,CASSTGQGPGTQYF,TGTGCCAGCAGTACTGGACAGGGCCCAGGGACCCAGTACTTC
TRBD1,-,TRBJ2-7,TRBV28,CASSSQQGARYEQYF,TGTGCCAGCAGTTCGCAACAGGGGGCTAGGTACGAGCAGTACTTC
-,-,TRBJ2-7,TRBV28,CASGLTGYEQYF,TGTGCCAGCGGACTGACCGGCTACGAGCAGTACTTC
-,few,TRBJ2-1,TRBV30,CAWGAKMGLNEQFF,TGTGCCTGGGGGGCTAAAATGGGGCTGAATGAGCAGTTCTTC
-,few,TRBJ2-3,TRBV18,CASSPTAGQAGDTQYF,TGTGCCAGCTCGCCCACCGCGGGCCAGGCGGGAGATACGCAGTATTTT
TRBD2,few,TRBJ2-2,TRBV29-1,CSVGSGGPNTGELFF,TGCAGCGTTGGTAGCGGGGGGCCGAACACCGGGGAGCTGTTTTTT
-,-,TRBJ1-2,TRBV7-2,CASSLYRRDNGYTF,TGTGCCAGCAGCTTATATAGACGGGACAACGGCTACACCTTC
TRBD1,few,TRBJ2-5,TRBV18,CASSSTTGVQETQYF,TGTGCCAGCTCATCGACGACAGGGGTGCAAGAGACCCAGTACTTC
TRBD1,-,TRBJ1-2,TRBV4-3,CASSQGGQDDYGYTF,TGCGCCAGCAGCCAAGGGGGACAGGATGACTATGGCTACACCTTC
-,-,TRBJ2-6,TRBV9,CASSPPNPMSTGANVLTF,TGTGCCAGCAGCCCCCCAAATCCAATGAGTACTGGGGCCAACGTCCTGACTTTC
-,-,TRBJ1-5,TRBV4-3,CASSQVRLGNQPQHF,TGCGCCAGCAGCCAAGTCCGACTCGGCAATCAGCCCCAGCATTTT
TRBD2,few,TRBJ2-7,TRBV11-2,CASSPLAGGFSSYEQYF,TGTGCCAGCAGCCCACTAGCGGGGGGCTTCAGCTCCTACGAGCAGTACTTC
-,few,TRBJ2-3,TRBV5-1,CASSLAVTDTQYF,TGCGCCAGCAGCTTGGCCGTCACAGATACGCAGTATTTT
TRBD1,-,TRBJ2-7,TRBV4-3,CASSQRGDRAYEQYF,TGCGCCAGCAGCCAAAGGGGGGACAGGGCCTACGAGCAGTACTTC
TRBD2,few,TRBJ2-1,TRBV9,CASSVAVAGDEQFF,TGTGCCAGCAGCGTAGCGGTAGCGGGGGATGAGCAGTTCTTC
TRBD2,few,TRBJ2-3,TRBV5-1,CASSLDSSGGTWYF,TGCGCCAGCAGCTTGGACTCCAGCGGGGGGACTTGGTATTTT
-,-,TRBJ2-7,TRBV4-1,CASSQDQGEQYF,TGCGCCAGCAGCCAAGATCAGGGCGAGCAGTACTTC
-,few,TRBJ1-4,TRBV2,CASRFQGATNEKLFF,TGTGCCAGCAGGTTCCAGGGTGCAACTAATGAAAAACTGTTTTTT
-,few,TRBJ1-4,TRBV6-5,CASSYSRREKLFF,TGTGCCAGCAGTTACTCGCGCCGGGAAAAACTGTTTTTT
-,-,TRBJ2-7,TRBV20-1,CSATRLYEQYF,TGCAGTGCAACGCGACTCTACGAGCAGTACTTC
-,-,TRBJ2-5,TRBV18,CASSSRDQETQYF,TGTGCCAGCTCATCCAGGGATCAAGAGACCCAGTACTTC
-,-,TRBJ2-5,TRBV6-1,CASSPAVGWEETQYF,TGTGCCAGCAGCCCCGCGGTCGGATGGGAAGAGACCCAGTACTTC
-,-,TRBJ2-1,TRBV2,CASSGYNEQFF,TGTGCCAGCAGCGGCTACAATGAGCAGTTCTTC
-,-,TRBJ2-2,TRBV5-4,CASSLDGRAANTGELFF,TGTGCCAGCAGCTTGGATGGCAGGGCAGCGAACACCGGGGAGCTGTTTTTT
TRBD1,few,TRBJ1-1,TRBV19,CASSRDRDTEAFF,TGTGCCAGTAGCAGGGACAGAGACACTGAAGCTTTCTTT
TRBD1,-,TRBJ2-5,TRBV5-1,CASKQTGAPLETQYF,TGCGCCAGCAAACAGACAGGGGCTCCCTTAGAGACCCAGTACTTC
TRBD1,few,TRBJ1-2,TRBV19,CASSPTGGYGYTF,TGTGCCAGTAGCCCGACAGGGGGCTATGGCTACACCTTC
TRBD1,-,TRBJ1-4,TRBV6-5,CASSRTGVVEKLFF,TGTGCCAGCAGTCGTACAGGGGTAGTCGAAAAACTGTTTTTT
-,-,TRBJ1-2,TRBV4-2,CASSQDQGGTGGYTF,TGTGCCAGCAGCCAAGATCAAGGCGGGACGGGTGGCTACACCTTC
-,few,TRBJ2-4,TRBV7-2,CASSLDSGLAKNIQYF,TGTGCCAGCAGCTTAGACAGTGGTTTAGCCAAAAACATTCAGTACTTC
-,few,TRBJ1-1,TRBV29-1,CSVHRDNTEAFF,TGCAGCGTGCACAGGGATAACACTGAAGCTTTCTTT
-,few,TRBJ2-1,TRBV9,CASSGEGRGSSYNEQFF,TGTGCCAGCAGCGGCGAGGGGCGGGGTAGCTCCTACAATGAGCAGTTCTTC
TRBD2,-,TRBJ2-3,TRBV5-6,CASSLIAGGSDTQYF,TGTGCCAGCAGCTTGATAGCGGGGGGGTCAGATACGCAGTATTTT